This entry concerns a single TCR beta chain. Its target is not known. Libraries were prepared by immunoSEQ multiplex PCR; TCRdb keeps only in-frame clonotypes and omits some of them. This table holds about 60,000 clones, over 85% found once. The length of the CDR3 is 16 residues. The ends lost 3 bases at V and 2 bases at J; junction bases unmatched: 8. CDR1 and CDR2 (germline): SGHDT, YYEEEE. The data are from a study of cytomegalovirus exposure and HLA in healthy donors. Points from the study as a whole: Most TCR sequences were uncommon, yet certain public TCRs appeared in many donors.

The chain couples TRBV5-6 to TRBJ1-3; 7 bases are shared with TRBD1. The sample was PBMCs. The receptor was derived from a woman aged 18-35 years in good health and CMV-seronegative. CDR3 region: CASSSHPGGPGNTIYF. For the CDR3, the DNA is TGTGCCAGCAGCTCCCACCCAGGGGGACCTGGAAACACCATATATTTT.